The 15 T cell receptor beta chains listed next were all sequenced from one sample in a study of identical twins. TCRdb reprocessed the 5' RACE reads via MiXCR and lists one record per CDR3 protein. Among about 530,000 distinct CDR3 sequences, around 20% were seen once, and the ten largest hold 0.45% to 0.5%. This sample was also put to use in a study of yellow fever vaccine responses in identical twins.

Sequencing was performed on CD4+ T cells sorted from blood. The source is a young woman in good health.

This rearrangement joins TRBV20-1 to TRBJ2-2; 13 bases agree with TRBD2. Germline loops: CDR1 DFQATT, CDR2 SNEGSKA (reference sequence). This CDR3 contains 15 residues. V shed 3 bases and J 9 bases; nucleotides not matched to a gene: 7. CDR3 residues: CSASELAGGHWELFF. Here the CDR3 DNA reads TGCAGTGCTAGTGAACTAGCGGGGGGGCACTGGGAGCTGTTTTTT.

The genes are TRBV5-1 and TRBJ2-1; 7 bases map to TRBD1. Germline values: CDR1 SGHRS, CDR2 YFSETQ. J was trimmed by 13 bases and V by 3 bases; bases with no gene match: 7. The CDR3 runs to 12 residues. The CDR3 is CASSYSDRDQFF. The CDR3 DNA follows: TGCGCCAGCAGCTACTCAGACAGGGACCAGTTCTTC.

This clonotype showed up just a few times. V gene TRBV3-1 combines with J gene TRBJ2-3, with TRBD2 matching over 13 bases. With 3 bases clipped from V and 6 bases from J, the junction kept 9 bases outside the gene matches. The CDR3 covers 17 residues. Germline-derived CDR1 and CDR2 are LGHDT and YNNKEL (reference sequence). The CDR3 region is CASSHTSGGAWGDTQYF. The CDR3 bases are TGTGCCAGCAGCCACACTAGCGGGGGGGCCTGGGGGGATACGCAGTATTTT.

The chain combines TRBV12-3 or TRBV12-4 with TRBJ2-3; D uncertain. V gave up 6 bases and J gave up 5 bases, with 9 bases separating them. This CDR3 is built from 12 residues. CDR3 bases: TGTGCCAGCAGCAAACTCCGAGATACGCAGTATTTT. Its translation is CASSKLRDTQYF.

The genes are TRBV10-3 and TRBJ1-2; D unresolved. The CDR3 totals 15 residues. The germline V gene encodes CDR1 ENHRY and CDR2 SYGVKD. Between the trimmed V and J ends, which lost 0 bases and 1 base, there was a span of 9 bases. The DNA of the CDR3 is TGTGCCATCAGTGAGTCGTATGCTGTTAACTATGGCTACACCTTC. Encoded protein: CAISESYAVNYGYTF.

CDR3: CASSYLSSGHTDTQYF. The CDR3, as DNA: TGTGCCAGCAGTTATCTATCCAGCGGGCACACAGATACGCAGTATTTT. The chain is built from TRBV6-5 and TRBJ2-3, with D maybe TRBD2 (6 bases). V gave up 3 bases and J gave up 2 bases, with 15 bases separating them. Per germline, CDR1 MNHEY and CDR2 SVGAGI. This CDR3 has 16 amino acids.

The table lists this clonotype with a few counts. The chain uses TRBV12-3 or TRBV12-4 and TRBJ2-7; the D call may be TRBD1 or TRBD2 (5 bases each). V lost 5 bases, J lost 0 bases, and 14 bases lay in between. CDR3 length equals 15 residues. The CDR3 loop is CASSPRGWSSYEQYF. The CDR3 DNA sequence: TGTGCCAGCAGTCCCCGGGGCTGGAGCTCCTACGAGCAGTACTTC.

V is TRBV21-1 and J is TRBJ2-3; no check of the table's D call, TRBD1, against the DNA was made. TRBV21-1 is given as a pseudogene. The CDR3 runs to 14 residues. The CDR3: CASSSGHRTDTQYF. DNA for the CDR3: TGTGCCAGCAGCTCGGGACATCGGACAGATACGCAGTATTTT.

The V gene is TRBV9, the J gene TRBJ1-1; no reliable D call. Trimming removed 0 bases from V and 1 base from J, with 7 bases in between. CDR1 and CDR2 (germline): SGDLS, YYNGEE. CDR3 size: 14 residues. The CDR3 sequence: CASSVAPGNTEAFF. The DNA of the CDR3 is TGTGCCAGCAGCGTAGCCCCGGGGAACACTGAAGCTTTCTTT.

This clonotype was picked up a small number of times. V and J are TRBV7-6 and TRBJ2-3, with 9 bases fitting TRBD2. V lost 5 bases, J lost 2 bases, and 8 bases stayed unmatched. Germline lookup yields CDR1 SGHVS and CDR2 FNYEAQ. The CDR3 is 16 residues long. CDR3 coding DNA: TGTGCCAGCAGCGAGGGTAGCGGGGGAATCACAGATACGCAGTATTTT. Amino acids: CASSEGSGGITDTQYF.

V and J are TRBV27 and TRBJ2-5, with D perhaps TRBD1 (5 bases). CDR3 length: 15 amino acids. The germline CDR1 and CDR2 sequences are MNHEY and SMNVEV (reference sequence). Deletions cut 6 bases from V and 2 bases from J, with 16 bases between. The chain's CDR3 is CASSLGRRSQETQYF. CDR3 DNA: TGTGCCAGCAGCCTGGGGCGCCGATCACAAGAGACCCAGTACTTC.

The chain joins TRBV18 to TRBJ2-5; D is unresolved. V gave up 2 bases and J gave up 5 bases, with 12 bases separating them. The CDR3 spans 14 residues. Germline V lookup: CDR1 KGHSH, CDR2 LQKENI. DNA of the CDR3: TGTGCCAGCTCACCAGTGCGCGGAGTGGAGACCCAGTACTTC. Encoded protein: CASSPVRGVETQYF.

This clonotype was counted many times. The rearrangement uses TRBV3-1 and TRBJ1-5; maybe TRBD1 (5 bases). The V end was cut by 0 bases, the J end by 6 bases, with 12 bases between. Germline CDR1 LGHDT, CDR2 YNNKEL (reference sequence). The CDR3 is 15 amino acids. DNA for the CDR3: TGTGCCAGCAGCCAAGAGGCAGGGATGGGTCAGCCCCAGCATTTT. Residues: CASSQEAGMGQPQHF.

J is TRBJ2-2 and V is TRBV14; 13 bases align to TRBD2. The V segment lost 4 bases and the J segment 5 bases; nucleotides outside the gene matches: 4. The CDR3 totals 16 residues. CDR1 and CDR2 (germline): SGHDN, FVKESK. CDR3 residues: CASSLLAGGPTGELFF. The CDR3 DNA follows: TGTGCCAGCAGCCTACTAGCGGGAGGGCCAACCGGGGAGCTGTTTTTT.

A few counts support this clonotype. The chain joins TRBV7-9 to TRBJ2-6, with D maybe TRBD2 (5 bases). CDR3 size: 16 residues. The V end was cut by 1 base, the J end by 1 base, with 8 bases between. The germline gives CDR1 SEHNR, CDR2 FQNEAQ (reference sequence). The CDR3 here is CASSLVSGSGANVLTF. The CDR3 DNA sequence: TGTGCCAGCAGCTTAGTGTCGGGATCTGGGGCCAACGTCCTGACTTTC.